Below, one TCR beta chain is given with its context. The antigen is not known. The data originate from a study of T cell responses to AZD1222 COVID-19 vaccine. The overall study: Some second doses came at about 4 weeks and others at about 12 weeks; these were pooled.

The table came from immunoSEQ multiplex PCR; TCRdb's copy has only in-frame clones and leaves some out. Of tens of thousands of clones in the sample, about 90% were seen once. The CDR3 has 16 residues. Whole-study findings and limits: With two AZD1222 doses given, Spike-specific TCR breadth and depth both rose. Researchers report vaccine-associated CD4 TCRs spanning spike, with dominance at 160-218 and 743-854. White British ancestry dominated among donors, who included more females, and clonal diversity was possibly underestimated.

The sample here was peripheral blood, taken on day 0 of AZD1222 vaccination. The TCR comes from an adult in good health. The rearrangement links TRBV12-1 to TRBJ2-7; TRBD1 is taken as the D call from the table, unchecked against the DNA. TRBV12-1 is classified as a pseudogene. Here the CDR3 reads CASSREEQGASYEQYF. DNA of the CDR3: TGTGCCAGCAGCCGGGAAGAACAGGGGGCTTCCTACGAGCAGTACTTC.